This section outlines one TCR beta chain sequence together with its context. Methods used by the authors: How many nucleated cells were present was estimated from reference gene primer amplification. The table came from immunoSEQ multiplex PCR; TCRdb's copy has only in-frame clones and leaves some out. V, J and clone size are taken as reported in that table, and D and trimming were inferred from the DNA itself. The sample contains under 250,000 clones, 83% of which appear only once. The sample is drawn from a study of blood T cell repertoires in COVID-19. Study context: Some COVID-19 samples were acute and others convalescent; all came from the United States, Italy and Spain. T cells, B-cell-depleted T cells, or PBMCs provided the cDNA or gDNA that served as material.

V shed 0 bases and J 7 bases; nucleotides not matched to a gene: 7. The CDR3 is 15 residues long. Germline-derived CDR1 and CDR2 are KGHSH and LQKENI. The clonotype comes from a woman aged 40 to 50 with active or convalescent COVID-19. Material: peripheral blood. V is TRBV18 and J is TRBJ1-1, with 8 bases identical to TRBD1. CDR3 protein: CASSPPGQVDIEAFF. CDR3 nucleotide sequence: TGTGCCAGCTCACCACCGGGACAGGTTGATATTGAAGCTTTCTTT.